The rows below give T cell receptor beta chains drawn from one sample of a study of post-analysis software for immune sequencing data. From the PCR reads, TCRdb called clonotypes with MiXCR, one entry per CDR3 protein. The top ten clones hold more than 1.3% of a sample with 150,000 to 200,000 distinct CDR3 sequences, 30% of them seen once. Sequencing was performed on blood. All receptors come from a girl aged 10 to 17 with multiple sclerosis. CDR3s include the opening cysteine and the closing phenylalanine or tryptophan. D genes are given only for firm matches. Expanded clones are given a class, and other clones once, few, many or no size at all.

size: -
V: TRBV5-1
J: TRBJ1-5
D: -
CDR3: CASSLGPSGDQPQHF
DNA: TGCGCCAGCAGCTTGGGGCCCTCGGGGGATCAGCCCCAGCATTTT

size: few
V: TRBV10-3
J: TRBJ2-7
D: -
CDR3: CAISGKSGTDSYEQYF
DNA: TGTGCCATCAGTGGAAAGTCCGGGACTGACTCCTACGAGCAGTACTTC

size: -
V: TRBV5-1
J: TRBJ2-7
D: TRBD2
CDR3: CASSQTSGTYEQYF
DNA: TGCGCCAGCAGCCAGACTAGCGGTACCTACGAGCAGTACTTC

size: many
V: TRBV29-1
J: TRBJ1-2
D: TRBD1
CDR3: CSARDRTYYGYTF
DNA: TGCAGCGCCCGGGACAGGACTTACTATGGCTACACCTTC

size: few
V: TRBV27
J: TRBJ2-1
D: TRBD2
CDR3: CASSLLVAGGYNEQFF
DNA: TGTGCCAGCAGTTTATTGGTAGCGGGAGGGTACAATGAGCAGTTCTTC

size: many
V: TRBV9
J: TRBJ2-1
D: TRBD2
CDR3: CASSPGGNEQFF
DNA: TGTGCCAGCAGCCCCGGGGGGAATGAGCAGTTCTTC

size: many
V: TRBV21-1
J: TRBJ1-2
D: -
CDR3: CASSRRGRALTIYGYTF
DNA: TGTGCCAGCAGTCGGAGGGGAAGGGCCCTCACCATCTATGGCTACACCTTC

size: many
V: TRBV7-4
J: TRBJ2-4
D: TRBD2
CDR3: CASSIRTSGIEEGKNIQYF
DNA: TGTGCCAGCAGCATTCGGACTAGCGGGATTGAAGAAGGCAAAAACATTCAGTACTTC

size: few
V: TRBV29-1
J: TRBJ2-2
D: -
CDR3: CSVVGRGELFF
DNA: TGCAGCGTTGTGGGACGAGGGGAGCTGTTTTTT

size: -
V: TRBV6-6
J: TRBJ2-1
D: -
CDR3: CASSHSRVYNEQFF
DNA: TGTGCCAGCAGTCACTCGCGAGTCTACAATGAGCAGTTCTTC

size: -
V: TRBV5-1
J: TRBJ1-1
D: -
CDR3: CASSLGGAAMNTEAFF
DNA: TGCGCCAGCAGCTTGGGCGGGGCCGCTATGAACACTGAAGCTTTCTTT

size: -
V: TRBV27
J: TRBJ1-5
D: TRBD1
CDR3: CASSLWGTGLNQPQHF
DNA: TGTGCCAGCAGTTTATGGGGGACAGGGTTGAACCAGCCCCAGCATTTT

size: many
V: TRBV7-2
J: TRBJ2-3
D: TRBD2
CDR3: CASSLPSGSPDTQYF
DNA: TGTGCCAGCAGCTTACCTAGCGGGAGCCCAGATACGCAGTATTTT

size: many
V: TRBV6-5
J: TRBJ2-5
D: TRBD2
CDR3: CASSRTSEGLQETQYF
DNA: TGTGCCAGCAGCAGGACTAGCGAGGGCCTTCAAGAGACCCAGTACTTC

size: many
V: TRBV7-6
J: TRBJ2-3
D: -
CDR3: CASSRRTSGTDTQYF
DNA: TGTGCCAGCAGCCGCCGGACAAGCGGCACAGATACGCAGTATTTT

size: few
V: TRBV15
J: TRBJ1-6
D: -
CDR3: CATSRSVGIRGTYNSPLHF
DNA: TGTGCCACCAGCAGGAGTGTGGGAATTCGGGGCACCTATAATTCACCCCTCCACTTT

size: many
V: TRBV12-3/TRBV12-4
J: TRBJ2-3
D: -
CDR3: CASGRRSGDTQYF
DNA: TGTGCCAGCGGTCGACGGTCCGGGGATACGCAGTATTTT

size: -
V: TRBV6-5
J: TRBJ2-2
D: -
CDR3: CASKGYGDTGELFF
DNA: TGTGCCAGCAAGGGGTACGGAGACACCGGGGAGCTGTTTTTT

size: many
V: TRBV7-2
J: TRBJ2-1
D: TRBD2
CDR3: CASSLRASGSYEQFF
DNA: TGTGCCAGCAGCTTAAGGGCTAGCGGGAGCTATGAGCAGTTCTTC

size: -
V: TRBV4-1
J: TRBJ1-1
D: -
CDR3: CASSPGHFGNTEAFF
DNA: TGCGCCAGCAGCCCGGGACACTTCGGGAACACTGAAGCTTTCTTT

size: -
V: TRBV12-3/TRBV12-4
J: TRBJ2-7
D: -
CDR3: CASSQDCEQYF
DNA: TGTGCCAGCAGTCAAGACTGCGAGCAGTACTTC

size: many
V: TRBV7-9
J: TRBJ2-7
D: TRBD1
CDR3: CASSLIGTGTYEQYF
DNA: TGTGCCAGCAGCTTAATCGGGACAGGGACCTACGAGCAGTACTTC

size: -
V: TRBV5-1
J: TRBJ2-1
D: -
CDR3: CVSSPSPALDNEQFF
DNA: TGCGTCAGCAGCCCTAGCCCCGCCCTGGACAATGAGCAGTTCTTC

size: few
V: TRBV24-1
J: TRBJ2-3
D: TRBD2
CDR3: CATSDGLVIDTQYF
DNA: TGTGCCACCAGTGATGGACTAGTTATAGATACGCAGTATTTT

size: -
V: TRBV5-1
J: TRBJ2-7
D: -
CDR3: CASSLRPGVDYEQYF
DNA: TGCGCCAGCAGCTTGCGGCCAGGGGTAGACTACGAGCAGTACTTC

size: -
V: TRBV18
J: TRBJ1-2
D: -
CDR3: CASSPHGRHGYTF
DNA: TGTGCCAGCTCACCACACGGGCGCCATGGCTACACCTTC

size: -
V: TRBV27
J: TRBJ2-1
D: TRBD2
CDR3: CASSSLAGGTNEQFF
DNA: TGTGCCAGCAGTTCGCTAGCGGGAGGTACCAATGAGCAGTTCTTC

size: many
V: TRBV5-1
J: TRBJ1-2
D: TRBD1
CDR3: CASSFGQGGYGYTF
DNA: TGCGCCAGCAGCTTTGGACAGGGAGGCTATGGCTACACCTTC

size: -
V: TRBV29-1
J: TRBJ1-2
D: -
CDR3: CGVEVSPGAARGYTF
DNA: TGCGGCGTTGAAGTAAGTCCGGGAGCTGCGCGTGGCTACACCTTC

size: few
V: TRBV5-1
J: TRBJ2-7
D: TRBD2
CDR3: CASSGTSSYEQYF
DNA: TGCGCCAGCAGCGGGACTAGCTCCTACGAGCAGTACTTC

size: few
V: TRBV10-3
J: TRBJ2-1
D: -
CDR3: CAISEVPGPYNEQFF
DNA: TGTGCCATCAGTGAGGTCCCTGGGCCCTACAATGAGCAGTTCTTC

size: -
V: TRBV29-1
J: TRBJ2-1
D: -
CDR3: CSVVGDTDNEQFF
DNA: TGCAGCGTTGTCGGGGACACGGACAATGAGCAGTTCTTC

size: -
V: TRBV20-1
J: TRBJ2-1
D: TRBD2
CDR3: CSARKAGGRGNEQFF
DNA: TGCAGTGCTAGGAAAGCGGGAGGCCGGGGGAATGAGCAGTTCTTC

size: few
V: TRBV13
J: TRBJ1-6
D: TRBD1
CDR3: CASSLGQGESPLHF
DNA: TGTGCCAGCAGCTTGGGACAGGGGGAATCACCCCTCCACTTT

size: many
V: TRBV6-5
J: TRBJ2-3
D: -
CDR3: CASSYLPPDTQYF
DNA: TGTGCCAGCAGTTACTTACCCCCAGATACGCAGTATTTT

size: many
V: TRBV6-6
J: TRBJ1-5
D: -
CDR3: CASLGSDRALNQPQHF
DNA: TGTGCCAGCTTAGGGTCGGACAGAGCCCTGAATCAGCCCCAGCATTTT

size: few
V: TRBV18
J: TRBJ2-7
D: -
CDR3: CASSLSQADHEQYF
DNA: TGTGCCAGCTCACTCAGCCAGGCGGACCACGAGCAGTACTTC

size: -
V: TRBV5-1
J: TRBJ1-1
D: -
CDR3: CASSLAVGNTEAFF
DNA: TGCGCCAGCAGCTTGGCCGTGGGAAACACTGAAGCTTTCTTT

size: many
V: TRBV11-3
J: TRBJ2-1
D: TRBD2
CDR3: CASSSTGTSGIGEQFF
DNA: TGTGCCAGCAGCTCCACCGGGACTAGCGGGATAGGTGAGCAGTTCTTC

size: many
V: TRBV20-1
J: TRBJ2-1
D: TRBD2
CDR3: CSANPMSGRSYNEQFF
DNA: TGCAGTGCTAACCCCATGAGCGGGAGGTCCTACAATGAGCAGTTCTTC

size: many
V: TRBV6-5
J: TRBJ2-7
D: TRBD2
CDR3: CASSRTSVLNNEQYF
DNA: TGTGCCAGCAGTCGGACTAGCGTCCTAAATAACGAGCAGTACTTC

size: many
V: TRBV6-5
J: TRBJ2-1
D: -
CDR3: CASSYSIGSGTLGYNEQFF
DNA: TGTGCCAGCAGTTACTCGATAGGCTCAGGGACCCTTGGCTACAATGAGCAGTTCTTC

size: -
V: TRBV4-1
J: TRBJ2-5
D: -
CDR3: CASSQKPDHPGTQYF
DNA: TGCGCCAGCAGCCAAAAGCCGGACCACCCGGGGACCCAGTACTTC

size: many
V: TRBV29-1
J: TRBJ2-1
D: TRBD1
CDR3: CSDHRGQFF
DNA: TGCAGCGACCACAGGGGCCAGTTCTTC

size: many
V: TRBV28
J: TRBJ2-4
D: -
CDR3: CASRDSKNIQYF
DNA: TGTGCCAGCAGGGACAGCAAAAACATTCAGTACTTC

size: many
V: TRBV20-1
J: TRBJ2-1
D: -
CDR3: CSAPPRGPTYNEQFF
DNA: TGCAGTGCCCCGCCACGGGGGCCGACTTACAATGAGCAGTTCTTC

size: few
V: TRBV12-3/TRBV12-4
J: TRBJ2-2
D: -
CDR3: CASSPSSGELFF
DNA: TGTGCCAGCAGTCCTTCTAGCGGGGAGCTGTTTTTT

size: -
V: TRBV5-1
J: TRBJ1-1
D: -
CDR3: CASKEQVVDTEAFF
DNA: TGCGCCAGCAAAGAACAGGTTGTGGACACTGAAGCTTTCTTT

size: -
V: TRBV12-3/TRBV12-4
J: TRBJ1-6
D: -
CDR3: CASSLTGARNSPLHF
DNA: TGTGCCAGCAGTTTGACGGGTGCGCGTAATTCACCCCTCCACTTT

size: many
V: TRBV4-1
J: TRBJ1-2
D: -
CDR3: CASSQVNYGYTF
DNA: TGCGCCAGCAGCCAAGTTAACTATGGCTACACCTTC

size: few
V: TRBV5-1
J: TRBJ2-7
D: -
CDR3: CASSLVSTGNQAYEQYF
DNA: TGCGCCAGCAGCTTGGTATCTACAGGCAACCAAGCCTACGAGCAGTACTTC

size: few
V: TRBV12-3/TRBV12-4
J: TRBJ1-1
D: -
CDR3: CASRRQGTNTEAFF
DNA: TGTGCCAGCAGACGCCAGGGGACGAACACTGAAGCTTTCTTT

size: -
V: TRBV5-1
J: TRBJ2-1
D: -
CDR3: CASSKTDTNNEQFF
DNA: TGCGCCAGCAGCAAGACGGACACGAACAATGAGCAGTTCTTC

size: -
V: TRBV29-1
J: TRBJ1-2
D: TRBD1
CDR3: CSVDLRDRGYLNYGYTF
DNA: TGCAGCGTTGATTTACGGGACAGGGGGTATCTTAACTATGGCTACACCTTC

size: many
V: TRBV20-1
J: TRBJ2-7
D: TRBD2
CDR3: CSARGGTSGILYEQYF
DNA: TGCAGTGCTAGAGGAGGGACTAGCGGGATTTTGTACGAGCAGTACTTC

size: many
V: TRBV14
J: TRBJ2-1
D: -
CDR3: CASSQGLGFEEQFF
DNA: TGTGCCAGCAGCCAAGGGTTGGGTTTTGAGGAGCAGTTCTTC

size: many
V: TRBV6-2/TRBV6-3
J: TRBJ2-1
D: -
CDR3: CASTRGDGNDEQFF
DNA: TGTGCCAGCACCCGGGGAGATGGTAACGATGAGCAGTTCTTC

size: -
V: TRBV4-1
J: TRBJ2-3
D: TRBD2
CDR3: CASSQVHLAGGLDTQYF
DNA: TGCGCCAGCAGCCAAGTCCACCTTGCGGGAGGGTTGGATACGCAGTATTTT